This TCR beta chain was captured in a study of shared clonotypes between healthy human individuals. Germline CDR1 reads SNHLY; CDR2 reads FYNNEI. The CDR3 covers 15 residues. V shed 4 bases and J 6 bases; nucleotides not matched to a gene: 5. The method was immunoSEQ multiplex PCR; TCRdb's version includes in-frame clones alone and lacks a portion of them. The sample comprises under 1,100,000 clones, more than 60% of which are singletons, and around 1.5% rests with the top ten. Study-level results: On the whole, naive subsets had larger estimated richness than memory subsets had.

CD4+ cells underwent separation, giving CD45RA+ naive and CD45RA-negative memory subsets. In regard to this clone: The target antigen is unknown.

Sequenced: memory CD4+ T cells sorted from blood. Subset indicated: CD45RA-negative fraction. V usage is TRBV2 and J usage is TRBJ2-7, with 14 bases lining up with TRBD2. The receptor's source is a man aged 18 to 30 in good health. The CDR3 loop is CASSGLAGGFSEQYF. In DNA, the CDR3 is TGTGCCAGCAGTGGACTAGCGGGAGGGTTCTCCGAGCAGTACTTC.